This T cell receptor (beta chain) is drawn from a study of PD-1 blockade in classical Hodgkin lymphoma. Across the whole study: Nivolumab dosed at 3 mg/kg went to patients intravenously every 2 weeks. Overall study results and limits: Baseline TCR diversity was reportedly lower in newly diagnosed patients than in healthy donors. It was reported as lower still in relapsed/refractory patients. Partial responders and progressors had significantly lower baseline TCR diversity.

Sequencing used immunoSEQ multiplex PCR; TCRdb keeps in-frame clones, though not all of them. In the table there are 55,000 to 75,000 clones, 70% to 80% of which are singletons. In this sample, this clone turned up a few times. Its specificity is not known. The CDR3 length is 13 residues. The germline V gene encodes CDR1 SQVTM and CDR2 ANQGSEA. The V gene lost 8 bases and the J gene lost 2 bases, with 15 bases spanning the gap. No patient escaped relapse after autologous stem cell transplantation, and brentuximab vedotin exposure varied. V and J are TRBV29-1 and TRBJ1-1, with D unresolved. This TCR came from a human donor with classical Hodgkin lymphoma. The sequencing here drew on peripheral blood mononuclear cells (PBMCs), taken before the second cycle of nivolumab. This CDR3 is CSSGNSENTEAFF. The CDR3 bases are TGCAGCTCTGGGAATAGCGAAAACACTGAAGCTTTCTTT.